This passage covers 28 T cell receptor beta chains from one sample sequenced in a study of T cell clonality in common variable immunodeficiency. General study findings and limits: Common variable immunodeficiency TCR beta sequences reportedly had fewer deletions and N-nucleotide insertions.

These TCRs are of unknown antigen specificity. Method: immunoSEQ multiplex PCR; TCRdb's copy keeps in-frame clones and lacks some. Singletons are absent from the sample, which has about 33,000 clones. The sequenced sample was peripheral blood mononuclear cells. The receptors originated from a human donor with common variable immunodeficiency.

This clone was counted ten times or more. The read gets to within 3 residues of the CDR3 end, and the germline J gene fills in the rest. This chain uses TRBV7-7 with TRBJ2-3; TRBD1 aligns across 8 bases. V shed 5 bases, J shed 6 bases, and the junction held 4 bases outside the gene matches. CDR1 and CDR2 (germline): SSHAT, FNYEAQ (reference sequence). The CDR3 spans 13 residues. CDR3 loop: CASSETGVDTQYF. CDR3 bases read: TGTGCCAGCAGCGAGACAGGGGTCGATACG.

Details on this clone: From the germline J gene comes the end of the CDR3, since the read stops 3 residues before it. The rearrangement joins TRBV6-1 to TRBJ2-1; a possible D gene is TRBD2 (5 bases). Germline V lookup: CDR1 MNHNS, CDR2 SASEGT. Trimming removed 2 bases at V and 0 bases at J, with 11 bases between. This CDR3 spans 16 amino acids. The DNA read from the CDR3 is TGTGCCAGCAGTGAATTGCCGGGGAGCTCCTACAATGAG. Its protein product is CASSELPGSSYNE. The whole CDR3 is CASSELPGSSYNEQFF.

With regard to this clone: The CDR3 is cut off 3 residues early in the read; its end comes from the germline J gene. The chain recombines TRBV6-2 or TRBV6-3 with TRBJ1-2, with D uncertain. Germline CDR1 MNHEY, CDR2 SVGEGT. Trimming removed 2 bases at V and 6 bases at J, with 10 bases between. This CDR3 comprises 13 residues. The CDR3 DNA, read in part, is TGTGCCAGCAGTTACAACAGCTTAAATGGC. Its translation is CASSYNSLNG. The CDR3 in its entirety is CASSYNSLNGYTF.

This clone has at least ten counts. The read comes to an end 3 residues before the CDR3 does, leaving the germline J gene to fill in the end. The J gene is TRBJ1-2, the V gene TRBV18, with D hard to call. Deletions cut 4 bases from V and 0 bases from J, with 15 bases between. CDR1 KGHSH and CDR2 LQKENI come from the germline V gene. CDR3 length: 16 residues. This chain's CDR3 is CASSQGGIGANYGYTF. CDR3 DNA, as far as it was read: TGTGCCAGCTCACAAGGTGGCATTGGTGCTAACTATGGC.

Remarks on this clone: The read halts 3 residues ahead of the CDR3 end, with the missing end drawn from the germline J gene. The chain uses TRBV18 and TRBJ1-6, with D perhaps TRBD1 (6 bases). The V gene's germline CDR1 is KGHSH and CDR2 LQKENI. V was clipped by 4 bases and J by 8 bases, with 9 bases between them. The CDR3 spans 13 residues. The sequenced part of the CDR3 DNA is TGTGCCAGCTCACAGGGGGTCGATTCACCC. It specifies CASSQGVDSP. The whole CDR3 reads CASSQGVDSPLHF. Full variable domain (rest looked up from reference TRBV18 and TRBJ1-6): NAGVMQNPRHLVRRRGQEARLRCSPMKGHSHVYWYRQLPEEGLKFMVYLQKENIIDESGMPKERFSAEFPKEGPSILRIQQVVRGDSAAYFCASSQGVDSPLHFGNGTRLTVT.

The covered CDR3 bases are TGTGCCAGCCTTTCGAGGGGCGAAGCCAAAAACATT. It translates to CASLSRGEAKNI. The full CDR3 protein is CASLSRGEAKNIQYF. The chain links TRBV19 to TRBJ2-4, with D tentatively TRBD1 or TRBD2 (5 bases each). Sequencing ends 3 residues short of the CDR3 end; the germline J gene provides the rest. CDR1 and CDR2 (germline): LNHDA, SQIVND (reference sequence). This CDR3 has 15 amino acids. V was pared by 9 bases and J by 0 bases, with 15 bases between.

In its sample, this clone was seen many times. The CDR3 end is not reached by the read, which stops 3 residues before it; the germline J gene fills it in. The V and J genes are TRBV5-1 and TRBJ2-2; TRBD1 matches at 10 bases. Germline-derived CDR1 and CDR2 are SGHRS and YFSETQ. The V and J ends lost 4 bases and 1 base, in that order; junction bases with no gene match: 4. The CDR3 totals 16 residues. CDR3 loop: CASSRGTGENTGELFF. CDR3 DNA, as far as it was read: TGCGCCAGCAGCCGAGGGACAGGGGAGAACACCGGGGAG.

About this clone: The read halts 3 residues ahead of the CDR3 end, with the missing end drawn from the germline J gene. The chain joins TRBV19 to TRBJ2-1; 12 nucleotides line up with TRBD2. The CDR3 covers 14 residues. The junction had 4 bases not matched to a gene; V was cut back by 6 bases and J by 7 bases. Germline CDR1 reads LNHDA; CDR2 reads SQIVND (reference sequence). The part of the CDR3 DNA that was read is TGTGCCAGTAGGACTAGCGGGGGCGGGAATGAG. Translation gives CASRTSGGGNE. The full CDR3 sequence reads CASRTSGGGNEQFF.

There are many counts of this clone. The read falls 3 residues short of the CDR3 end, and the missing part is taken from the germline J gene. This chain connects TRBV20-1 to TRBJ2-1, with 9 bases fitting TRBD2. The trim removed 1 base at V and 0 bases at J, leaving 13 bases unmatched. The CDR3 sequence is 19 residues long. Germline loops: CDR1 DFQATT, CDR2 SNEGSKA (reference sequence). The chain's CDR3 is CSARVEAGGRGSSYNEQFF. The CDR3 DNA, read in part, is TGCAGTGCTAGAGTCGAAGCGGGGGGCCGCGGGAGCTCCTACAATGAG.

The table lists this clone with many counts. Coverage ceases 3 residues before the CDR3 finishes, and the germline J gene fills in the end. The chain has TRBV12-3 or TRBV12-4 and TRBJ1-1, with 9 bases identical to TRBD1. With V trimmed by 5 bases and J by 4 bases, 8 bases remained unmatched. This CDR3 has 15 residues. The CDR3 loop is CASSGQGRQVTEAFF. Incomplete CDR3 DNA: TGTGCCAGCAGTGGACAGGGGAGACAGGTCACTGAA.

The sequenced part of the CDR3 DNA is TGTGCCAGTAGTGAAAGGGGGCGAAGTAATCAGCCC. This encodes CASSERGRSNQP. The whole CDR3 protein is CASSERGRSNQPQHF. The chain couples TRBV19 to TRBJ1-5; TRBD1 matches 7 bases. The read comes to an end 3 residues before the CDR3 does, leaving the germline J gene to fill in the end. Per the germline V gene, CDR1 is LNHDA and CDR2 is SQIVND (reference sequence). With V trimmed by 5 bases and J by 4 bases, 8 bases remained unmatched. The CDR3 spans 15 residues.

On this clone: The CDR3 end is not reached by the read, which stops 3 residues before it; the germline J gene fills it in. This chain uses TRBV2 with TRBJ1-5, with D possibly TRBD1 on 5 matching bases. CDR3 length: 12 amino acids. Per the germline V gene, CDR1 is SNHLY and CDR2 is FYNNEI. V was clipped by 6 bases and J by 6 bases, with 9 bases between them. CDR3 protein: CASRGESQPQHF. Incomplete CDR3 DNA: TGTGCCAGCAGAGGGGAAAGTCAGCCC.

The sample holds many counts of this clone. With the read ending 3 residues before the CDR3 end, the germline J gene is used to fill in that end. The same CDR3 can be traced to other DNA sequences in this sample. The gene calls are TRBV19 and TRBJ1-4; the match to TRBD1 covers 7 bases. Unmatched junction bases numbered 0, after V lost 1 base and J lost 7 bases. This CDR3 is 13 amino acids long. Germline V gives CDR1 LNHDA, CDR2 SQIVND (reference sequence). The CDR3 reads CASSIGTGEKLFF. The covered CDR3 bases are TGTGCCAGTAGTATAGGGACAGGTGAAAAA. The full variable domain, rest sourced from reference TRBV19 and TRBJ1-4, is DGGITQSPKYLFRKEGQNVTLSCEQNLNHDAMYWYRQDPGQGLRLIYYSQIVNDFQKGDIAEGYSVSREKKESFPLTVTSAQKNPTAFYLCASSIGTGEKLFFGSGTQLSVL.

This clone appeared many times. The read is 3 residues too short to cover the CDR3 end, so that end is filled in from the germline J gene. The chain couples TRBV18 to TRBJ2-2, with D tentatively TRBD1 (6 bases). V was cut by 3 bases and J by 6 bases, with 14 bases left in between. From germline, CDR1 is KGHSH and CDR2 LQKENI. This CDR3 is built from 15 residues. CDR3 sequence: CASSPYTGNAGELFF. Partial CDR3 DNA: TGTGCCAGCTCACCGTATACAGGGAATGCCGGGGAG.

This clone has more than one count but fewer than ten. The read comes to an end 3 residues before the CDR3 does, leaving the germline J gene to fill in the end. J is TRBJ2-1 and V is TRBV2; 8 nucleotides align to TRBD1. Unmatched junction bases numbered 11, after V lost 5 bases and J lost 8 bases. This CDR3 has 15 amino acids. Germline V gives CDR1 SNHLY, CDR2 FYNNEI. Here the CDR3 reads CASSLLGQGAHEQFF. CDR3 bases read: TGTGCCAGCAGTCTTCTCGGACAGGGAGCTCATGAG.

This clone was counted many times. The read finishes 3 residues shy of the CDR3 end, and the germline J gene is used to complete it. The chain employs TRBV18 and TRBJ2-3; 7 bases map to TRBD1. Germline values: CDR1 KGHSH, CDR2 LQKENI. CDR3 length: 18 residues. J lost 5 bases, V lost 2 bases, and 16 bases had no gene match. The covered CDR3 bases are TGTGCCAGCTCACCAACGTCCCGTAACAGGGGTGCAGTAGATACG. This encodes CASSPTSRNRGAVDT. The CDR3 reads in full as CASSPTSRNRGAVDTQYF.

As concerns this clone: The read comes to an end 3 residues before the CDR3 does, leaving the germline J gene to fill in the end. The chain recombines TRBV30 with TRBJ2-2; 9 nucleotides align to TRBD1. Trimming cost V 2 bases and J 5 bases; bases outside gene matches: 6. Germline values: CDR1 GTSNPN, CDR2 SVGIG (reference sequence). The CDR3 spans 15 residues. CDR3 protein: CAWSYRGLWTGELFF. The part of the CDR3 DNA that was read is TGTGCCTGGAGTTACAGGGGGCTCTGGACCGGGGAG.

This clone came up a few times. The sequenced fragment ends 3 residues before the CDR3 boundary, so the rest is inferred from the germline J gene. This chain connects TRBV2 to TRBJ1-6; the match to TRBD1 covers 10 bases. CDR3 size: 15 residues. Germline assignment: CDR1 SNHLY and CDR2 FYNNEI. Trimming at V came to 6 bases and at J to 8 bases, leaving 7 bases not matched to a gene. Partial CDR3 DNA: TGTGCCAGCAGGCTTCCGGGACAGGGGTATTCACCC. This encodes CASRLPGQGYSP. The entire CDR3 sequence reads CASRLPGQGYSPLHF.

This clone appeared many times. Read coverage stops 3 residues before the CDR3 terminus; the germline J gene supplies the remainder. The V and J genes are TRBV7-2 and TRBJ1-5, with D possibly TRBD1 on 5 matching bases. The CDR3 runs 14 residues. The V gene lost 5 bases and the J gene lost 4 bases, with 12 bases spanning the gap. CDR1 and CDR2 from the germline V gene are SGHTA and FQGNSA. The covered CDR3 bases are TGTGCCAGCAGCCCCCTTGAGGGGAATCAGCCC. Encoded protein: CASSPLEGNQP. In full, the CDR3 reads CASSPLEGNQPQHF.

This clone was seen ten or more times. From the germline J gene comes the end of the CDR3, since the read stops 3 residues before it. This sequence joins TRBV20-1 and TRBJ1-1; 8 positions agree with TRBD1. V shed 4 bases and J 4 bases; nucleotides not matched to a gene: 14. This CDR3 has 16 amino acids. CDR1 is DFQATT and CDR2 is SNEGSKA in the germline V gene (reference sequence). CDR3 DNA, as far as it was read: TGCAGTGCTACCAGGAGACAGGGGCCCCTTGGCACTGAA. Its translation is CSATRRQGPLGTE. The CDR3, in full, reads CSATRRQGPLGTEAFF.

This clone showed up just a few times. With the read ending 3 residues before the CDR3 end, the germline J gene is used to fill in that end. The rearrangement links TRBV20-1 to TRBJ2-1, with 8 bases fitting TRBD2. V lost 6 bases, J lost 0 bases, and 4 bases stayed unmatched. The CDR3 consists of 14 residues. In germline, CDR1 is DFQATT, CDR2 SNEGSKA (reference sequence). Partial CDR3 DNA: TGCAGTGCAACCGGGACTAGCTCCTACAATGAG. This codes for CSATGTSSYNE. The full CDR3 protein reads CSATGTSSYNEQFF.

A word on this clone: Read coverage stops 3 residues before the CDR3 terminus; the germline J gene supplies the remainder. J is TRBJ2-5 and V is TRBV7-9; TRBD2 matches 8 bases. Looked up from germline, CDR1 is SEHNR and CDR2 is FQNEAQ (reference sequence). V trimming: 3 bases; J trimming: 3 bases; junction bases outside the gene matches: 6. The CDR3 is made up of 15 amino acids. Incomplete CDR3 DNA: TGTGCCAGCAGCTTCCCCGAACTAGCGGAAGAGACC. Amino acid sequence: CASSFPELAEET. The full-length CDR3 reads as CASSFPELAEETQYF.

This clone was seen more than once but under ten times. The read halts 3 residues ahead of the CDR3 end, with the missing end drawn from the germline J gene. The chain has TRBV18 and TRBJ1-1; 10 positions agree with TRBD1. Germline V CDR1 and CDR2: KGHSH, LQKENI. V was pared by 4 bases and J by 0 bases, with 8 bases of the junction left unmatched. This CDR3 comprises 17 residues. Incomplete CDR3 DNA: TGTGCCAGCTCACTAGCCGGGACAGGGGTTATGAACACTGAA. Its translation is CASSLAGTGVMNTE. The CDR3 in its entirety is CASSLAGTGVMNTEAFF.

This clone was seen only a few times. The CDR3 is cut off 3 residues early in the read; its end comes from the germline J gene. This chain uses TRBV7-6 with TRBJ1-2; the D gene is possibly TRBD1 (6 bases). CDR3 length: 18 amino acids. Trimming cost V 1 base and J 0 bases, with 18 bases left between them. Germline V gene data show CDR1 as SGHVS and CDR2 as FNYEAQ. The part of the CDR3 DNA that was read is TGTGCCAGCAGCTTAGGGGTCACAGGGCCTATAGCTAACTATGGC. Translated: CASSLGVTGPIANYG. The full CDR3 protein reads CASSLGVTGPIANYGYTF.

For this clone: The read gets to within 3 residues of the CDR3 end, and the germline J gene fills in the rest. The chain uses TRBV5-1 and TRBJ1-5; no definite D call. V lost 0 bases, J lost 6 bases, and 7 bases lay in between. Germline V gives CDR1 SGHRS, CDR2 YFSETQ. The CDR3 contains 13 residues. CDR3 protein: CASSLEIGQPQHF. Incomplete CDR3 DNA: TGCGCCAGCAGCTTGGAAATCGGTCAGCCC.

This clone was detected only a few times. Read data end 3 residues before the CDR3 end; the end is taken from the germline J gene. The chain carries TRBV19 and TRBJ1-5; TRBD1 agrees at 9 bases. The germline gives CDR1 LNHDA, CDR2 SQIVND (reference sequence). Losses at the gene ends were 5 bases for V and 5 bases for J; bases not matched to a gene: 10. CDR3 length: 16 amino acids. The sequenced part of the CDR3 DNA is TGTGCCAGTAGTCCCACGCTCACAGGGGGCGATCAGCCC. Translated: CASSPTLTGGDQP. The whole CDR3 sequence is CASSPTLTGGDQPQHF. The variable domain in full, completed from reference TRBV19 and TRBJ1-5, reads DGGITQSPKYLFRKEGQNVTLSCEQNLNHDAMYWYRQDPGQGLRLIYYSQIVNDFQKGDIAEGYSVSREKKESFPLTVTSAQKNPTAFYLCASSPTLTGGDQPQHFGDGTRLSIL.

This clone was counted at least ten times. The read finishes 3 residues shy of the CDR3 end, and the germline J gene is used to complete it. The chain couples TRBV19 to TRBJ1-1, with 8 bases lining up with TRBD1. This CDR3 comprises 16 residues. Germline V lookup: CDR1 LNHDA, CDR2 SQIVND (reference sequence). J gave up 2 bases and V 6 bases, and 11 bases lay outside the gene matches. CDR3 sequence reads: CASSKTGEGLNTEAFF. CDR3 DNA (partial): TGTGCCAGTAGCAAGACAGGGGAAGGCCTTAACACTGAA. The variable domain in full, completed from reference TRBV19 and TRBJ1-1, reads DGGITQSPKYLFRKEGQNVTLSCEQNLNHDAMYWYRQDPGQGLRLIYYSQIVNDFQKGDIAEGYSVSREKKESFPLTVTSAQKNPTAFYLCASSKTGEGLNTEAFFGQGTRLTVV.

Concerning this clone: From the germline J gene comes the end of the CDR3, since the read stops 3 residues before it. This chain links TRBV19 with TRBJ1-5; 11 bases are shared with TRBD1. Germline CDR1 is LNHDA and CDR2 is SQIVND (reference sequence). The CDR3 extends over 17 amino acids. V dropped 4 bases and J dropped 0; count of bases not matched to a gene: 5. The CDR3 DNA, read in part, is TGTGCCAGTAGTACCCTGGACAGGGGGCATAGCAATCAGCCC. Its protein product is CASSTLDRGHSNQP. The entire CDR3 sequence reads CASSTLDRGHSNQPQHF.